This T cell receptor beta chain was documented in a study of shared clonotypes between healthy human individuals. The CDR3 is 13 residues long. Between the trimmed V and J ends, which lost 3 bases and 5 bases, there was a span of 8 bases. Germline lookup yields CDR1 SEHNR and CDR2 FQNEAQ (reference sequence). In the naive CD8 group, cells lacked CD45RO and were positively selected for CCR7, so terminally differentiated effector memory CD45RA+ cells were left out. The protocol was immunoSEQ multiplex PCR, while the TCRdb copy is restricted to in-frame clones and leaves out a portion. The sample shows roughly 650,000 clones, 90% to 97% of them seen only once.

The V gene is TRBV7-9, the J gene TRBJ1-5; D gene uncertain. The sequence derives from a woman between 25 and 40 years old in good health. The material sequenced was naive CD8+ T cells sorted from blood. The DNA for the CDR3 is TGTGCCAGCAGCTTGCGGGGTGATCAGCCCCAGCATTTT. Amino acids: CASSLRGDQPQHF.